This T cell receptor (beta chain) was sequenced for a study of blood T cell repertoires in COVID-19. At the level of the study: Spain, Italy and the United States supplied samples that represented acute and convalescent COVID-19. PBMCs, B-cell-depleted T cells, or T cells were the source of the cDNA or gDNA that made up the material.

Here immunoSEQ multiplex PCR was the method, and the copy in TCRdb shows in-frame clones only, minus some. The sample has about 42,000 clones, about 82% seen once. J gave up 2 bases and V 4 bases, and 8 bases lay outside the gene matches. CDR3 length equals 15 residues. Germline loops: CDR1 MNHEY, CDR2 SVGAGI. The genes are TRBV6-5 and TRBJ2-7, with 7 bases aligning to TRBD1. Material: peripheral blood. The TCR originated in a man aged 50-59 years with active COVID-19. The chain's CDR3 is CASSFGTVNTYEQYF. CDR3 nucleotide sequence: TGTGCCAGCAGTTTTGGGACAGTGAACACCTACGAGCAGTACTTC.